The clone carrying this TCR beta chain was seen only a few times. Relative to the germline gene, one junction end is altered; a read error may explain this. Constant-region reverse primers amplified full-length variable regions, followed by semi-nested Nested Universal Primer A PCR. MiXCR, run by TCRdb on the 5' RACE reads, gives a single entry per CDR3 protein. The table has 30,000 or so distinct CDR3 sequences, 25% to 30% seen once; the top ten hold around 2.3%. Cells sorted as Tregs were CD4+, CD25+ and CD127-/low. The CDR3 has 15 residues. Germline lookup yields CDR1 MNHEY and CDR2 SVGAGI. Sequenced: tumor-infiltrating Tregs sorted from the breast tumor. The rearrangement joins TRBV6-5 to TRBJ1-2; the D gene is possibly TRBD1 (6 bases). This receptor was identified in a female donor with breast cancer. CDR3 loop: CASRPEGGARNGYAF. CDR3 DNA: TGTGCCAGCAGGCCCGAGGGGGGCGCTAGGAATGGCTACGCCTTC.